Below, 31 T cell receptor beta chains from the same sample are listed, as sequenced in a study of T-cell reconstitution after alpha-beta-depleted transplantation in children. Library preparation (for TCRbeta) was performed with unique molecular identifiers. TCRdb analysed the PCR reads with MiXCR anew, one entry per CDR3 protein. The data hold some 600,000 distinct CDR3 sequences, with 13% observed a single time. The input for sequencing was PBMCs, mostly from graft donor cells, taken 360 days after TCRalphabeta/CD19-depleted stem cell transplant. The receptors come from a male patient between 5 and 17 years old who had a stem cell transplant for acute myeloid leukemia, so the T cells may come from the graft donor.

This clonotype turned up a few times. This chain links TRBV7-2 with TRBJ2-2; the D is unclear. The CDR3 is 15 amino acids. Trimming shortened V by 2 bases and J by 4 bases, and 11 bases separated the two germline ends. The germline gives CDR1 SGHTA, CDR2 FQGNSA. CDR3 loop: CASSLIGLLTGELFF. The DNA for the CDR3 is TGTGCCAGCAGCTTAATCGGGCTCCTCACCGGGGAGCTGTTTTTT. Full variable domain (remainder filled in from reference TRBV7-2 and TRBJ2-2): GAGVSQSPSNKVTEKGKDVELRCDPISGHTALYWYRQSLGQGLEFLIYFQGNSAPDKSGLPSDRFSAERTGGSVSTLTIQRTQQEDSAVYLCASSLIGLLTGELFFGEGSRLTVL.

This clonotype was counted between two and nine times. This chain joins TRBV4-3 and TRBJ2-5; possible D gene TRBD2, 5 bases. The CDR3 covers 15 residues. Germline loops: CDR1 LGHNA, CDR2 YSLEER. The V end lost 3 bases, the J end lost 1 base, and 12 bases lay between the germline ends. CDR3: CASSQEANPQETQYF. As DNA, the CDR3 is TGCGCCAGCAGCCAGGAGGCCAACCCCCAAGAGACCCAGTACTTC.

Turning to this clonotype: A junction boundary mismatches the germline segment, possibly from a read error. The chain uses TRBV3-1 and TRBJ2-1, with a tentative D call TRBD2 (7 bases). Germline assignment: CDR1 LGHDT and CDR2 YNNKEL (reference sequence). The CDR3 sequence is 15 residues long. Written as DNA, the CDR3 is TGTGCCAGCACTCTGGGGGGGGCGATCTACGATGAGCAGTTCTTC. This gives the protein CASTLGGAIYDEQFF.

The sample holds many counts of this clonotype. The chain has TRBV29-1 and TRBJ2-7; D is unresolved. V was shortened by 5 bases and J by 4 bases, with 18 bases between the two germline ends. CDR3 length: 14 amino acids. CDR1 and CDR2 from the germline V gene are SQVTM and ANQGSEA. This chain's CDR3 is CSVSPLPPSYEQYF. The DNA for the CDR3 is TGCAGCGTTAGCCCCCTACCGCCAAGTTACGAGCAGTACTTC.

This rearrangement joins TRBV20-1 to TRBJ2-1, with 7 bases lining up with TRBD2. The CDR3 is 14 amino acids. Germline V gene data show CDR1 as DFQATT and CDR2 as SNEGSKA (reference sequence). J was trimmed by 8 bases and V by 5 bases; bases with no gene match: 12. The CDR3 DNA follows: TGCAGTGCTCCACCGGGACTACTAACTTATGAGCAGTTCTTC. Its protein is CSAPPGLLTYEQFF.

The CDR3: CAWSVTSGGPGDEQFF. As DNA, the CDR3 is TGTGCCTGGAGTGTAACATCGGGGGGCCCGGGGGATGAGCAGTTCTTC. This sequence joins TRBV30 and TRBJ2-1; a weak D match, TRBD2 (7 bases). Trimming cost V 0 bases and J 8 bases, with 20 bases left between them. Germline V gene sequence: CDR1 GTSNPN, CDR2 SVGIG (reference sequence). The CDR3 is 16 amino acids.

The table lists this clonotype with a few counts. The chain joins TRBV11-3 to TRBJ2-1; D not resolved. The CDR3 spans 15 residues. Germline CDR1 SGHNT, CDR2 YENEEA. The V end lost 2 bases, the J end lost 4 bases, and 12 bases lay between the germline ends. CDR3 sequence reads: CASSLRLGQYNEQFF. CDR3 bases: TGTGCCAGCAGCTTAAGGCTAGGGCAGTACAATGAGCAGTTCTTC.

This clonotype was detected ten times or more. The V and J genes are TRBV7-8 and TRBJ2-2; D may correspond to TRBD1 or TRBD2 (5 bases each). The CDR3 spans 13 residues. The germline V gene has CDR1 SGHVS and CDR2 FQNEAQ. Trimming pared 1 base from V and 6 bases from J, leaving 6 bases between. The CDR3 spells CASSLGGAGELFF. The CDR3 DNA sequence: TGTGCCAGCAGCTTAGGAGGGGCCGGGGAGCTGTTTTTT.

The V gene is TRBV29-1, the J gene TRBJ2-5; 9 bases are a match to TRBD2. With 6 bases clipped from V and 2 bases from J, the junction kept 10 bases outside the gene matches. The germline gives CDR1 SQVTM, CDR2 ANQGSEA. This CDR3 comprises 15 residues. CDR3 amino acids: CSVSRLAAPQETQYF. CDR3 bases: TGCAGCGTCTCCAGACTAGCGGCCCCGCAAGAGACCCAGTACTTC.

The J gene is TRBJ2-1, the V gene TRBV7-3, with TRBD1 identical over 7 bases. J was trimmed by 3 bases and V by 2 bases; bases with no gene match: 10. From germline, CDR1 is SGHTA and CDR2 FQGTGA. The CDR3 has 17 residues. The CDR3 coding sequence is TGTGCCAGCAGCTTAGGGGGACAGCACGGGGACTACAATGAGCAGTTCTTC. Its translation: CASSLGGQHGDYNEQFF.

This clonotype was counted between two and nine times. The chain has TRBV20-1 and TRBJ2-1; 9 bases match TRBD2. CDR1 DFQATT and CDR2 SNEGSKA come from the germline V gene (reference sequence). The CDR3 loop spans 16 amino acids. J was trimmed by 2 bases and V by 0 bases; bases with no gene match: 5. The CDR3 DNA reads TGCAGTGCTAGAGAACCTCTAGCGGGGACCTACAATGAGCAGTTCTTC. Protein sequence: CSAREPLAGTYNEQFF.

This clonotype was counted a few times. The CDR3 DNA is TGTGCCAGCAGCTCTTGGACAGGGGGCGAGATTTTGGGCAAAAACATTCAGTACTTC. Translating it yields CASSSWTGGEILGKNIQYF. The V gene is TRBV7-3, the J gene TRBJ2-4; 11 bases match TRBD1. The ends lost 4 bases at V and 3 bases at J; junction bases unmatched: 14. This CDR3 is 19 amino acids long. Per the germline V gene, CDR1 is SGHTA and CDR2 is FQGTGA. The variable domain in full, completed from reference TRBV7-3 and TRBJ2-4, reads GAGVSQTPSNKVTEKGKYVELRCDPISGHTALYWYRQSLGQGPEFLIYFQGTGAADDSGLPNDRFFAVRPEGSVSTLKIQRTERGDSAVYLCASSSWTGGEILGKNIQYFGAGTRLSVL.

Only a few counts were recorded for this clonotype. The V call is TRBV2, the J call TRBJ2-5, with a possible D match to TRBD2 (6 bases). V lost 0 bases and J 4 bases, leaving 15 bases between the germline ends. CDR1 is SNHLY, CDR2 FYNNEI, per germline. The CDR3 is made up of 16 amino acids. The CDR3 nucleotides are TGTGCCAGCAGTGAAGCGGTGCCTAGCGTTTCAGAGACCCAGTACTTC. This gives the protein CASSEAVPSVSETQYF.

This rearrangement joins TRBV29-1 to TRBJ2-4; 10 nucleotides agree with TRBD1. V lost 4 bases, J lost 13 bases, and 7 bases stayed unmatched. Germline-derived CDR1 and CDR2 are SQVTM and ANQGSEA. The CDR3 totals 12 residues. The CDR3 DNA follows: TGCAGCGTTGTAAGGGGGACAGGGGTCCAGTACTTC. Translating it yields CSVVRGTGVQYF.

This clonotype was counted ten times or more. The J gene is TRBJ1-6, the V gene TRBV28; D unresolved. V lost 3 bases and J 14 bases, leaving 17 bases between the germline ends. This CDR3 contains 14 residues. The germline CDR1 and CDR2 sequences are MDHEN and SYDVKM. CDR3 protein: CASSFTTGRSALHF. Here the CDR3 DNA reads TGTGCCAGCAGTTTTACGACGGGAAGGTCGGCCCTCCACTTT.

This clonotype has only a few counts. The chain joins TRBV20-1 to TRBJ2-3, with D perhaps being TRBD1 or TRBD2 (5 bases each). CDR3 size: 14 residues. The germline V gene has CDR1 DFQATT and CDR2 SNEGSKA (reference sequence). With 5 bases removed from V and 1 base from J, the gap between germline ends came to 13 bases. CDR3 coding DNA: TGCAGTGCTTTGGGACCGACTCGCACAGATACGCAGTATTTT. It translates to CSALGPTRTDTQYF.

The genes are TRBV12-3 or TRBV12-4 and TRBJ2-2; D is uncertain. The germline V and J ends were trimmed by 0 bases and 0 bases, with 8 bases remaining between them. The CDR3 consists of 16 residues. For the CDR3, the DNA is TGTGCCAGCAGTTTAGCTCGGAACTCGAACACCGGGGAGCTGTTTTTT. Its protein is CASSLARNSNTGELFF.

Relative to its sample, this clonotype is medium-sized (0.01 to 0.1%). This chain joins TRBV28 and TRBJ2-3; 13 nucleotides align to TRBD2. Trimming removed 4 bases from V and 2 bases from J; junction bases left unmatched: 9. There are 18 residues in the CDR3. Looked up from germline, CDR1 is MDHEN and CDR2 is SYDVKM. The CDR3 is CASSSPYGLAGDTDTQYF. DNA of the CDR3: TGTGCCAGCAGTTCCCCTTACGGACTAGCGGGGGACACAGATACGCAGTATTTT. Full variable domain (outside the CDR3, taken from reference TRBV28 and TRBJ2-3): DVKVTQSSRYLVKRTGEKVFLECVQDMDHENMFWYRQDPGLGLRLIYFSYDVKMKEKGDIPEGYSVSREKKERFSLILESASTNQTSMYLCASSSPYGLAGDTDTQYFGPGTRLTVL.

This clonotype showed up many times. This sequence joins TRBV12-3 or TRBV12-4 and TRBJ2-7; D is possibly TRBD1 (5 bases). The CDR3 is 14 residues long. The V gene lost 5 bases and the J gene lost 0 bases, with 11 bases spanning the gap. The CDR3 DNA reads TGTGCCAGCAGTCTGGACAAGAGCTCCTACGAGCAGTACTTC. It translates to CASSLDKSSYEQYF.

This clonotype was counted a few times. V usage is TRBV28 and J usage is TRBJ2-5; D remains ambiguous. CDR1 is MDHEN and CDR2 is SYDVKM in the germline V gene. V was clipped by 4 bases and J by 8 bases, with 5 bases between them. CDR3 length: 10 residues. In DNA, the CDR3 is TGTGCCAGCAGTTCCGCTACCCAGTACTTC. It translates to CASSSATQYF.

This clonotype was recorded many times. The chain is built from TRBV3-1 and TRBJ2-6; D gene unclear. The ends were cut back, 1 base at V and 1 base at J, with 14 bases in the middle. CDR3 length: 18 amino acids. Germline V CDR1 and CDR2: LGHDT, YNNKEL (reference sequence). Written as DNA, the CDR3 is TGTGCCAGCAGCCAAGGATCCGTGGGCCCATCTGGGGCCAACGTCCTGACTTTC. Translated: CASSQGSVGPSGANVLTF. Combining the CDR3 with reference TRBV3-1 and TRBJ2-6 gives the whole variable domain DTAVSQTPKYLVTQMGNDKSIKCEQNLGHDTMYWYKQDSKKFLKIMFSYNNKELIINETVPNRFSPKSPDKAHLNLHINSLELGDSAVYFCASSQGSVGPSGANVLTFGAGSRLTVL.

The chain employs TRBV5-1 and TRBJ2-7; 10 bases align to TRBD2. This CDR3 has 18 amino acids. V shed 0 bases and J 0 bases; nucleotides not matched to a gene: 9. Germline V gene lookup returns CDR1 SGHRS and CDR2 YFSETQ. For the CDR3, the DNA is TGCGCCAGCAGCTTGGCTATATTCAGCGGGAGGGGCTCCTACGAGCAGTACTTC. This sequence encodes CASSLAIFSGRGSYEQYF. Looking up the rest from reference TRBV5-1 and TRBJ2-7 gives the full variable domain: KAGVTQTPRYLIKTRGQQVTLSCSPISGHRSVSWYQQTPGQGLQFLFEYFSETQRNKGNFPGRFSGRQFSNSRSEMNVSTLELGDSALYLCASSLAIFSGRGSYEQYFGPGTRLTVT.

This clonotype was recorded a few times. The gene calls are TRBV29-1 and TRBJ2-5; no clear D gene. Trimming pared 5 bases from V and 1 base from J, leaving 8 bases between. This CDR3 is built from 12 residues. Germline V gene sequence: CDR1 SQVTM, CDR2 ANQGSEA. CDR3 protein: CSVPDTQETQYF. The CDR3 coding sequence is TGCAGCGTTCCCGACACCCAAGAGACCCAGTACTTC.

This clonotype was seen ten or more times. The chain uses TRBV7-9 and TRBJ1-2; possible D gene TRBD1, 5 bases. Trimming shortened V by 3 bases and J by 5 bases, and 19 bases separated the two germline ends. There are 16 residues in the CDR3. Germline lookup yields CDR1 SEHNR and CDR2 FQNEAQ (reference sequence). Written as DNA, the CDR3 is TGTGCCAGCAGCTTGAGCATGGGGCGTATCCGGTATGGCTACACCTTC. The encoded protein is CASSLSMGRIRYGYTF.

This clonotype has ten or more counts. CDR3 residues: CASSLRLAGIPNTGELFF. The CDR3 coding sequence is TGTGCCAGCAGTTTACGACTAGCGGGAATCCCGAACACCGGGGAGCTGTTTTTT. The gene calls are TRBV28 and TRBJ2-2; 11 bases align to TRBD2. This CDR3 has 18 amino acids. V lost 2 bases to trimming and J lost 0 bases; unmatched junction nucleotides: 5. Germline values: CDR1 MDHEN, CDR2 SYDVKM.

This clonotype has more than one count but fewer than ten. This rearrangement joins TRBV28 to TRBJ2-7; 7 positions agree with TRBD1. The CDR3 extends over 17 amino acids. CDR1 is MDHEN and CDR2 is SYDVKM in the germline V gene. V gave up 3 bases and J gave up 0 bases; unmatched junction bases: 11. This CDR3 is CASSFGTATGSSYEQYF. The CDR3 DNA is TGTGCCAGCAGTTTTGGGACAGCCACGGGGTCCTCCTACGAGCAGTACTTC.

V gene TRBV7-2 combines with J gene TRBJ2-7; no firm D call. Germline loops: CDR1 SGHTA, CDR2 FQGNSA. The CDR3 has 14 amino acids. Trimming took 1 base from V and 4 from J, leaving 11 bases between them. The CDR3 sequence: CASSLDGSLYEQYF. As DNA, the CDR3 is TGTGCCAGCAGCTTAGACGGGTCCCTATACGAGCAGTACTTC.

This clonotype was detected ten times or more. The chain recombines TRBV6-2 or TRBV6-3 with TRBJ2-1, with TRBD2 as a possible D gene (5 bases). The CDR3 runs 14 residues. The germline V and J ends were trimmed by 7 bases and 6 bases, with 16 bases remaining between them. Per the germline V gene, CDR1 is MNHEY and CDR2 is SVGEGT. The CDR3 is CASIRTGVGNEQFF. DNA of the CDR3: TGTGCCAGCATCAGGACCGGGGTTGGCAATGAGCAGTTCTTC.

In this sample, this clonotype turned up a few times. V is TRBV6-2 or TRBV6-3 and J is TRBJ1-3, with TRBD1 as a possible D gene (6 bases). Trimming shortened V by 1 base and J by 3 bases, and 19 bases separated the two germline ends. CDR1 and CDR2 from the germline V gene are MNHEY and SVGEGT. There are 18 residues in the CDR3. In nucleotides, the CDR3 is TGTGCCAGCAGTTACTACCTACCCGGGACATCGCTTGGAAACACCATATATTTT. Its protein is CASSYYLPGTSLGNTIYF.

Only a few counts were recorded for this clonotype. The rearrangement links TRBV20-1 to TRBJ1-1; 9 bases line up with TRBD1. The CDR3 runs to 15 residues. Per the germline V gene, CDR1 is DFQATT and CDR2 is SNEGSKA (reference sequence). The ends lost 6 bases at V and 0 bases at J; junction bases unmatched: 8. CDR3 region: CSAASGDRVNTEAFF. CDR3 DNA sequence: TGCAGTGCAGCGAGTGGGGACAGGGTGAACACTGAAGCTTTCTTT.

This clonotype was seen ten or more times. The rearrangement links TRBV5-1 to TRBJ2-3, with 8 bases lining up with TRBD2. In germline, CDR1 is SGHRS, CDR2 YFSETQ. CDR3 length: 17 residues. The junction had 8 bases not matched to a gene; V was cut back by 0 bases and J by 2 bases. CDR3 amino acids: CASSLVPGRAHTDTQYF. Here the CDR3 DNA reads TGCGCCAGCAGCTTGGTTCCCGGGAGGGCCCACACAGATACGCAGTATTTT.